The source of this T cell receptor (beta chain) is a study of T cells in Graves' hyperthyroidism and ophthalmopathy. Study-wide points: Prediction of ophthalmopathy progression came a median around 6.1 months pre-onset.

RNA transcripts yielded amplified TCR beta CDR3 regions. Carried out on the TCR CDR3, a first-round RT-PCR used the HTBI primer set. TCRdb called the multiplex PCR reads again in MiXCR, with one record for every CDR3 protein. The sample carries some 560,000 distinct CDR3 sequences, less than 15% recorded once. This clonotype was found many times. Its target is unknown. Sequencing was performed on blood. The clonotype comes from a woman between 40 and 55 years old with Graves' hyperthyroidism.

Written as DNA, the CDR3 is TGTGCCAGCAGTACCCGGACAGGGAGGACCGGGGAGCTGTTTTTT. This encodes CASSTRTGRTGELFF. The J gene is TRBJ2-2, the V gene TRBV28; 8 bases map to TRBD1. This CDR3 has 15 residues. The germline V gene encodes CDR1 MDHEN and CDR2 SYDVKM. With 5 bases clipped from V and 5 bases from J, the junction kept 7 bases outside the gene matches. Full variable domain (remainder filled in from reference TRBV28 and TRBJ2-2): DVKVTQSSRYLVKRTGEKVFLECVQDMDHENMFWYRQDPGLGLRLIYFSYDVKMKEKGDIPEGYSVSREKKERFSLILESASTNQTSMYLCASSTRTGRTGELFFGEGSRLTVL.